The sequence of this T cell receptor (beta chain) was determined in a study of blood T cell repertoires in COVID-19. Overall study: Sample material is recorded as cDNA or gDNA derived from T cells, B-cell-depleted T cells, or PBMCs.

Trimming took 6 bases from V and 6 from J, leaving 12 bases between them. CDR3 length: 13 residues. CDR1 and CDR2 (germline): MNHEY, SVGAGI. Exposed participants encountered a COVID-19 case during the 2 weeks preceding study entry. Original data processing: Scientists estimated how many nucleated cells there were by amplifying reference gene primers. Data came from immunoSEQ multiplex PCR; TCRdb stores just in-frame clones and leaves some out. The V and J calls and clone size were taken over from that table, and D and trimming were inferred from the DNA. The sample lists under 450,000 clones, approximately 90% occurring once.

The rearrangement joins TRBV6-5 to TRBJ1-5; the D is unclear. The specimen was PBMCs or T cells enriched from blood (not recorded which). This receptor was obtained from a middle-aged woman who had been exposed to COVID-19. The CDR3 DNA reads as TGTGCCAGCAGGGAGTCGCGGGCTCAGCCCCAGCATTTT. Translated, it gives CASRESRAQPQHF.